The 27 T cell receptor beta chains given below trace back to one sample, sequenced in a study of blood T cell repertoires in COVID-19. TCRdb's table, derived via immunoSEQ multiplex PCR, lists solely in-frame clones and lacks some. The sample shows 40,000 to 55,000 clones, roughly 80% of them seen only once. The sequenced material came from peripheral blood. These receptors were obtained from a man between 65 and 85 years old with acute or convalescent COVID-19.

The sample holds one count of this clone. The chain joins TRBV28 to TRBJ1-2; 7 positions match TRBD1. CDR3 length: 15 amino acids. The V segment lost 2 bases and the J segment 4 bases; nucleotides outside the gene matches: 7. The germline V gene encodes CDR1 MDHEN and CDR2 SYDVKM. The CDR3 DNA is TGTGCCAGCAGTTTAAGCGGAGGGGGCGGCTATGGCTACACCTTC. Protein: CASSLSGGGGYGYTF.

V and J are TRBV6-5 and TRBJ1-6; TRBD1 is a possible D gene (6 bases). V gave up 7 bases and J gave up 10 bases, with 20 bases separating them. The CDR3 extends over 15 amino acids. Germline CDR1 MNHEY, CDR2 SVGAGI. The CDR3 nucleotides are TGTGCCAGCACTCAAAGGGGGGGGACGTACTCACCCCTCCACTTT. It encodes CASTQRGGTYSPLHF.

This rearrangement joins TRBV10-3 to TRBJ2-5; 7 nucleotides agree with TRBD1. J gave up 5 bases and V 5 bases, and 5 bases lay outside the gene matches. This CDR3 contains 13 residues. From germline, CDR1 is ENHRY and CDR2 SYGVKD. CDR3 DNA: TGTGCCATCAGTTGGACAGGCGGGGAGACCCAGTACTTC. As protein: CAISWTGGETQYF.

The J gene is TRBJ2-1, the V gene TRBV7-2; tentative D call: TRBD2 (5 bases). This CDR3 region has 13 residues. Germline assignment: CDR1 SGHTA and CDR2 FQGNSA. V was clipped by 5 bases and J by 7 bases, with 12 bases between them. The CDR3: CASSGLRRNEQFF. The CDR3 DNA is TGTGCCAGCAGCGGTTTAAGGAGGAATGAGCAGTTCTTC.

This chain links TRBV3-1 (or the pseudogene TRBV3-2) with TRBJ1-2, with a possible D match to TRBD1 (6 bases). Trimming pared 6 bases from V and 2 bases from J, leaving 7 bases between. CDR1 and CDR2 (germline): LGHDT, YNNKEL (reference sequence). The length of the CDR3 is 12 residues. CDR3 in DNA: TGTGCCAGCAGGGACAGAAACTATGGCTACACCTTC. Protein sequence: CASRDRNYGYTF.

J is TRBJ1-2 and V is TRBV4-3; 8 bases map to TRBD1. The CDR3 runs 14 residues. V gave up 4 bases and J gave up 4 bases; unmatched junction bases: 5. CDR1 LGHNA and CDR2 YSLEER come from the germline V gene. Here the CDR3 DNA reads TGCGCCAGCAGCCCCAGGGGGCATAGCTATGGCTACACCTTC. Amino acids: CASSPRGHSYGYTF.

The table lists this clone with a few counts. The chain links TRBV7-2 to TRBJ1-3, with TRBD1 identical over 8 bases. With 2 bases clipped from V and 4 bases from J, the junction kept 7 bases outside the gene matches. CDR3 size: 16 residues. The V gene's germline CDR1 is SGHTA and CDR2 FQGNSA. DNA for the CDR3: TGTGCCAGCAGCTTACACCAGGGGGCCTCCGGAAACACCATATATTTT. It yields the protein CASSLHQGASGNTIYF.

The chain combines TRBV12-3 or TRBV12-4 with TRBJ1-6; possible D gene TRBD1, 5 bases. V dropped 5 bases and J dropped 7 bases, with 9 bases sitting between them. The CDR3 runs 13 residues. CDR3 DNA: TGTGCCAGCAGTGACAGTAGAAATTCACCCCTCCACTTT. It translates to CASSDSRNSPLHF.

The J gene is TRBJ1-5, the V gene TRBV28, with 9 bases lining up with TRBD1. Looked up from germline, CDR1 is MDHEN and CDR2 is SYDVKM. The CDR3 has 14 residues. V trimming: 5 bases; J trimming: 4 bases; junction bases outside the gene matches: 3. The CDR3 DNA is TGTGCCAGCAGTCGACAGGGGGGGAATCAGCCCCAGCATTTT. Encoded protein: CASSRQGGNQPQHF.

This CDR3 reads CASSLERRGTGWEKLFF. CDR3 nucleotide sequence: TGTGCCAGCAGCCTAGAACGAAGAGGGACAGGGTGGGAAAAACTGTTTTTT. The chain combines TRBV27 with TRBJ1-4; 9 bases agree with TRBD1. The junction had 16 bases not matched to a gene; V was cut back by 6 bases and J by 8 bases. Germline CDR1 is MNHEY and CDR2 is SMNVEV (reference sequence). This CDR3 has 17 residues.

J is TRBJ1-1 and V is TRBV2, with 12 bases lining up with TRBD1. CDR1 and CDR2 from the germline V gene are SNHLY and FYNNEI. The V and J ends lost 2 bases and 4 bases, in that order; junction bases with no gene match: 5. This CDR3 spans 16 amino acids. The CDR3 loop is CASSEPRDRGLTEAFF. The CDR3 bases are TGTGCCAGCAGTGAACCCCGGGACAGGGGGCTCACTGAAGCTTTCTTT.

This clone occurred a few times. V gene TRBV6-2 or TRBV6-3 combines with J gene TRBJ1-5; TRBD1 agrees at 10 bases. Trimming cost V 6 bases and J 7 bases; bases outside gene matches: 9. CDR1 MNHEY and CDR2 SVGEGT come from the germline V gene. The length of the CDR3 is 15 residues. The CDR3 region is CASSQGQGEDQPQHF. The DNA for the CDR3 is TGTGCCAGCAGCCAAGGACAGGGGGAAGACCAGCCCCAGCATTTT.

CDR3 amino acids: CASSRQAEIYGYTF. The CDR3 nucleotides are TGTGCCAGCAGCCGACAGGCGGAGATTTATGGCTACACCTTC. The chain carries TRBV5-6 and TRBJ1-2; D is possibly TRBD1 (6 bases). The germline V gene encodes CDR1 SGHDT and CDR2 YYEEEE. The CDR3 sequence is 14 residues long. V shed 4 bases and J shed 5 bases, with 15 bases lying between them.

This chain connects TRBV10-1 to TRBJ2-2; tentatively, D is TRBD2 (6 bases). In germline, CDR1 is WNHNN, CDR2 SYGVQD (reference sequence). Trimming took off 6 bases at V and 4 bases at J, with 12 bases between the two ends. The CDR3 extends over 14 amino acids. CDR3 bases: TGCGCCAGCAGCCCCGGGAGTAGCACCGGGGAGCTGTTTTTT. This translates into CASSPGSSTGELFF.

The chain employs TRBV20-1 and TRBJ2-3; 10 bases match TRBD2. The CDR3 totals 15 residues. V shed 3 bases and J 5 bases; nucleotides not matched to a gene: 8. Looked up from germline, CDR1 is DFQATT and CDR2 is SNEGSKA (reference sequence). The CDR3 region has the DNA TGCAGTGCTAGTTCAGCGGGGGGGCGAGGAGATACGCAGTATTTT. Its translation: CSASSAGGRGDTQYF.

The chain recombines TRBV19 with TRBJ1-4; no reliable D call. This CDR3 region has 13 residues. Germline-derived CDR1 and CDR2 are LNHDA and SQIVND (reference sequence). The V gene lost 10 bases and the J gene lost 0 bases, with 9 bases spanning the gap. In DNA form, the CDR3 reads TGTGCCACTCTAGATGCAACTAATGAAAAACTGTTTTTT. Translated, it gives CATLDATNEKLFF.

This clone was observed a few times. The chain uses TRBV30 and TRBJ2-7; 8 bases match TRBD1. V was pared by 3 bases and J by 2 bases, with 0 bases of the junction left unmatched. Germline-derived CDR1 and CDR2 are GTSNPN and SVGIG (reference sequence). The CDR3 is 12 amino acids. CDR3 loop: CAWSRGPYEQYF. The CDR3 DNA sequence: TGTGCCTGGAGCAGGGGGCCCTACGAGCAGTACTTC.

This chain joins TRBV7-9 and TRBJ2-4; 8 bases are a match to TRBD1. In germline, CDR1 is SEHNR, CDR2 FQNEAQ (reference sequence). The length of the CDR3 is 18 residues. V gave up 2 bases and J gave up 4 bases; unmatched junction bases: 13. In DNA form, the CDR3 reads TGTGCCAGCAGCTTACTAGTCGATCTTGGGACAGGAAAAAACATTCAGTACTTC. This translates into CASSLLVDLGTGKNIQYF.

The chain joins TRBV28 to TRBJ2-2, with TRBD1 identical over 7 bases. The CDR3 is 14 amino acids. Losses at the gene ends were 5 bases for V and 6 bases for J; bases not matched to a gene: 6. Germline V gene sequence: CDR1 MDHEN, CDR2 SYDVKM. CDR3 residues: CASSRRQGAGELFF. Written as DNA, the CDR3 is TGTGCCAGCAGTCGGAGACAGGGAGCCGGGGAGCTGTTTTTT.

V usage is TRBV7-2 and J usage is TRBJ1-4; perhaps TRBD1 as D (5 bases). This CDR3 has 13 residues. Germline assignment: CDR1 SGHTA and CDR2 FQGNSA. CDR3 loop: CASEGSRNEKLFF. CDR3 coding DNA: TGTGCGTCGGAGGGGTCGAGGAATGAAAAACTGTTTTTT.

V and J are TRBV5-4 and TRBJ2-7; tentatively, D is TRBD1 (6 bases). With 0 bases removed from V and 3 bases from J, the gap between germline ends came to 13 bases. CDR1 SGHNT and CDR2 YYREEE come from the germline V gene (reference sequence). The CDR3 loop spans 15 amino acids. This CDR3 reads CASSLARGRGYEQYF. CDR3 sequence (DNA): TGTGCCAGCAGCTTGGCCCGGGGCAGGGGCTACGAGCAGTACTTC.

The chain links TRBV6-5 to TRBJ2-3; no reliable D call. Trimming took 7 bases from V and 9 from J, leaving 17 bases between them. This CDR3 spans 13 amino acids. Germline CDR1 and CDR2: MNHEY and SVGAGI. The CDR3 sequence: CASTIPATGTQYF. The CDR3 DNA is TGTGCCAGCACCATTCCAGCGACCGGAACGCAGTATTTT.

The rearrangement uses TRBV27 and TRBJ1-2; 10 nucleotides align to TRBD1. The CDR3 runs 17 residues. With V trimmed by 1 base and J by 0 bases, 5 bases remained unmatched. CDR1 MNHEY and CDR2 SMNVEV come from the germline V gene (reference sequence). CDR3 residues: CASSLFGQGEANYGYTF. CDR3 bases: TGTGCCAGCAGTTTATTCGGACAGGGGGAGGCTAACTATGGCTACACCTTC.

This chain connects TRBV5-1 to TRBJ1-2; a weak D match, TRBD1 (5 bases). The V end was cut by 2 bases, the J end by 8 bases, with 10 bases between. From germline, CDR1 is SGHRS and CDR2 YFSETQ. The CDR3 sequence is 12 residues long. This CDR3 reads CASSFSGYGYTF. As DNA, the CDR3 is TGCGCCAGCAGCTTCTCAGGGTACGGCTACACCTTC.

The table lists this clone with a count of one. This chain joins TRBV5-6 and TRBJ1-3; the D is unclear. There are 16 residues in the CDR3. Germline V gene data show CDR1 as SGHDT and CDR2 as YYEEEE. The germline V and J ends were trimmed by 1 base and 7 bases, with 18 bases remaining between them. The CDR3 reads CASSLYSPGLTNTIYF. CDR3 in DNA: TGTGCCAGCAGCTTGTATTCACCAGGTTTGACGAACACCATATATTTT.

The V and J genes are TRBV23-1 and TRBJ2-3, with D possibly matching TRBD1 (5 bases). TRBV23-1 is an open reading frame whose function is uncertain. V gave up 2 bases and J gave up 4 bases, with 19 bases separating them. CDR3 length equals 17 residues. For the CDR3, the DNA is TGCGCCAGCAGTCAAACCCGGATGGAGCAGGGTCCAGATACGCAGTATTTT. As protein: CASSQTRMEQGPDTQYF.

This clone appeared once. V usage is TRBV6-2 or TRBV6-3 and J usage is TRBJ1-5; no reliable D call. The CDR3 contains 13 residues. Per the germline V gene, CDR1 is MNHEY and CDR2 is SVGEGT. Trimming took off 0 bases at V and 6 bases at J, with 6 bases between the two ends. CDR3 DNA sequence: TGTGCCAGCAGTTACTCATGGAGTCAGCCCCAGCATTTT. This translates into CASSYSWSQPQHF.